The entry below describes one T cell receptor beta chain. The target antigen is unknown. This record comes from a study of T cells in narcolepsy. About the research overall: Healthy controls were enrolled alongside patients with narcolepsy type 1 or type 2.

TCRdb's copy holds only in-frame clones and misses some; the assay was immunoSEQ multiplex PCR. The repertoire holds around 26,000 clones, with approximately 62% as singletons. Findings and caveats of the study: Healthy controls reportedly lacked the autoreactive clonotypes serially found in patients' blood. HCRT-specific and TRIB2-specific autoreactive clonotypes appeared among same-patient CSF and blood CD4+ clonotypes.

V trimming: 10 bases; J trimming: 0 bases; junction bases outside the gene matches: 8. CDR3 size: 15 residues. Germline V gene lookup returns CDR1 LNHDA and CDR2 SQIVND (reference sequence). Source material: memory (CD45RA-) CD4+ T cells from blood. The TCR was taken from a human donor in good health. V and J are TRBV19 and TRBJ2-5, with TRBD2 identical over 10 bases. Here the CDR3 DNA reads TGTGCCACCCGAGGACTAGCGGCAAACCAAGAGACCCAGTACTTC. Encoded protein: CATRGLAANQETQYF.